This T cell receptor (beta chain) was documented in a study of blood T cell repertoires in COVID-19. Study overall: The study drew acute and convalescent COVID-19 samples from the United States, Italy and Spain. PBMCs, B-cell-depleted T cells, or T cells provided the cDNA or gDNA that made up the material.

In the original workflow: How many nucleated cells were present was estimated from reference gene primer amplification. Repertoires were generated with immunoSEQ multiplex PCR, while TCRdb's copy carries only in-frame clones and drops some. Clonal size and the V and J genes are those of that table, whereas D and trimming came from the DNA. The table shows approximately 93,000 clones, with 85% to 90% occurring only once. Patients in Seattle were enrolled during active infection, then followed longitudinally. Germline V gene lookup returns CDR1 SGHTA and CDR2 FQGNSA. V was clipped by 5 bases and J by 4 bases; unmatched bases: 6. CDR3 length: 14 amino acids.

Source material: peripheral blood. V gene TRBV7-2 combines with J gene TRBJ1-1; 8 bases are shared with TRBD1. The sequence came from a man aged 50 to 60 with COVID-19, enrolled during active disease. The CDR3 loop reads CASSQDRVLTEAFF. CDR3 DNA: TGTGCCAGCAGCCAGGACAGGGTTCTCACTGAAGCTTTCTTT.